This entry lists 5 T cell receptor beta chains sequenced from one sample in a study of CD8 T cell repertoires and HIV-1 epitope variants. These receptors lack a known antigen. Measured with immunoSEQ multiplex PCR; TCRdb has only the in-frame clones, and not every one. The table has 4,500 to 5,000 clones, approximately 64% seen once. The sample taken for sequencing was cultured CD8+ T cells derived from PBMCs. These receptors were obtained from a male donor with HIV.

Here the CDR3 DNA reads TGTGCCAGCAGAGAGGGCGGCGCCTACAATGAGCAGTTCTTC. Encoded protein: CASREGGAYNEQFF. This chain connects TRBV11-2 to TRBJ2-1; TRBD2 is a possible D gene (5 bases). The CDR3 is 14 amino acids. The V gene's germline CDR1 is SGHAT and CDR2 FQNNGV. The V gene lost 6 bases and the J gene lost 2 bases, with 11 bases spanning the gap.

The gene calls are TRBV5-1 and TRBJ2-2, with 8 bases aligning to TRBD1. The CDR3 has 15 amino acids. Germline-derived CDR1 and CDR2 are SGHRS and YFSETQ. The ends lost 7 bases at V and 0 bases at J; junction bases unmatched: 5. This CDR3 is CASRMDRANTGELFF. The CDR3 DNA reads TGCGCCAGCCGAATGGACAGGGCGAACACCGGGGAGCTGTTTTTT.

This clone has only a few counts. The chain couples TRBV19 to TRBJ1-6, with a tentative D call TRBD1 (5 bases). Germline CDR1 LNHDA, CDR2 SQIVND (reference sequence). With 3 bases removed from V and 10 bases from J, the gap between germline ends came to 10 bases. CDR3 length equals 13 residues. CDR3 residues: CASSIVGLSPLHF. The CDR3 region has the DNA TGTGCCAGTAGTATTGTGGGGCTGTCACCCCTCCACTTT.

This clone is labeled as medium-sized (0.01 to 0.1%). The chain combines TRBV2 with TRBJ2-1; 8 bases agree with TRBD2. Germline-derived CDR1 and CDR2 are SNHLY and FYNNEI. V dropped 6 bases and J dropped 8; count of bases not matched to a gene: 9. The CDR3 is 14 amino acids. CDR3 nucleotide sequence: TGTGCCAGCAGCAATAGCGGGATGAACGATGAGCAGTTCTTC. It is translated as CASSNSGMNDEQFF.

J is TRBJ2-1 and V is TRBV9; 7 nucleotides line up with TRBD2. There are 15 residues in the CDR3. V shed 0 bases and J 6 bases; nucleotides not matched to a gene: 6. Germline loops: CDR1 SGDLS, CDR2 YYNGEE. CDR3 bases: TGTGCCAGCAGCGTAGGGACTAGGTATATCAATGAGCAGTTCTTC. It translates to CASSVGTRYINEQFF.